This T cell receptor beta chain was obtained from a study of T-cell memory formation after mild COVID-19. Study-level background: TCR clusters mostly belonged to single donors. Study-level results: Clones which contracted sat mainly in CM and EM if CD4+, and in EMRA if CD8+. Whereas later expanders leaned CD4+, clones contracting day 15 to 85 showed a balanced CD4/CD8 makeup. Some responding clones appeared in pre-infection memory, suggesting cross-reactive memory joined.

This clonotype was counted between two and nine times. Its antigen remains unidentified. TCRdb processed the 5' RACE reads anew with MiXCR; each CDR3 protein has one entry. The sample lists under 600,000 distinct CDR3 sequences, 20% to 25% occurring once. V trimming: 1 base; J trimming: 7 bases; junction bases outside the gene matches: 14. Germline CDR1 reads SGDLS; CDR2 reads YYNGEE. This CDR3 is built from 18 residues. The sample comprised PBMCs or a T cell subset sorted from them (not recorded which). This sequence was found in an adult woman who had mild COVID-19 (a few samples of this study predate the infection). Cell type and time point are not known. The rearrangement joins TRBV9 to TRBJ2-1; 10 bases agree with TRBD1. The CDR3 DNA is TGTGCCAGCAGCGTACAAAGTTCCGGGACAGGGGTATTTAATGAGCAGTTCTTC. It codes for CASSVQSSGTGVFNEQFF.